These 9 T cell receptor beta chains came from one sample sequenced in a study of T cell responses to AZD1222 COVID-19 vaccine. The protocol was immunoSEQ multiplex PCR, while the TCRdb copy is restricted to in-frame clones and leaves out a portion. The table records 150,000 or so clones, 80% to 95% of them present only once. This sample comprised peripheral blood, obtained on day 0 of AZD1222 vaccination. The receptors were sampled from an adult in good health.

V is TRBV11-2 and J is TRBJ1-3, with D unclear. V gave up 0 bases and J gave up 3 bases, with 9 bases separating them. Germline CDR1 reads SGHAT; CDR2 reads FQNNGV. There are 15 residues in the CDR3. CDR3 coding DNA: TGTGCCAGCAGCTTAGATAGTAGTTTTGGAAACACCATATATTTT. Translating gives CASSLDSSFGNTIYF.

The count of this clone is one. The chain has TRBV3-1 (or the pseudogene TRBV3-2) and TRBJ2-5; 8 nucleotides align to TRBD2. Germline assignment: CDR1 LGHDT and CDR2 YNNKEL (reference sequence). This CDR3 comprises 16 residues. Losses at the gene ends were 0 bases for V and 4 bases for J; bases not matched to a gene: 7. As DNA, the CDR3 is TGTGCCAGCAGCCAAGACGGTAGCGGGGTTGGAGAGACCCAGTACTTC. The encoded protein is CASSQDGSGVGETQYF.

The V call is TRBV29-1, the J call TRBJ2-5, with 7 bases matching TRBD2. V shed 4 bases, J shed 0 bases, and the junction held 11 bases outside the gene matches. From germline, CDR1 is SQVTM and CDR2 ANQGSEA. This CDR3 is built from 16 residues. The chain's CDR3 is CSVGGSSGMYQETQYF. The DNA of the CDR3 is TGCAGCGTTGGGGGATCGAGCGGGATGTACCAAGAGACCCAGTACTTC. The full variable domain, with the rest looked up from reference TRBV29-1 and TRBJ2-5, is SAVISQKPSRDICQRGTSLTIQCQVDSQVTMMFWYRQQPGQSLTLIATANQGSEATYESGFVIDKFPISRPNLTFSTLTVSNMSPEDSSIYLCSVGGSSGMYQETQYFGPGTRLLVL.

The rearrangement joins TRBV6-5 to TRBJ1-2, with 10 bases identical to TRBD1. This CDR3 has 14 residues. In germline, CDR1 is MNHEY, CDR2 SVGAGI. Trimming took 6 bases from V and 6 from J; bases not matched to a gene: 7. The CDR3 region is CASSLTGGADGYTF. The CDR3 DNA follows: TGTGCCAGCAGCCTGACAGGGGGCGCGGATGGCTACACCTTC.

J is TRBJ1-2 and V is TRBV27, with 7 bases identical to TRBD1. CDR1 MNHEY and CDR2 SMNVEV come from the germline V gene (reference sequence). The CDR3 sequence is 17 residues long. V lost 5 bases and J lost 0; bases outside the gene matches: 12. CDR3 amino acids: CASSPTGPRLANYGYTF. For the CDR3, the DNA is TGTGCCAGCAGTCCGACAGGGCCCAGGTTAGCTAACTATGGCTACACCTTC.

This CDR3 is CASTPGSGPLHF. The CDR3 nucleotides read TGTGCCAGTACCCCGGGTAGCGGACCCCTCCACTTT. This chain connects TRBV19 to TRBJ1-6; D is unresolved. CDR3 length: 12 residues. CDR1 and CDR2 (germline): LNHDA, SQIVND (reference sequence). Trimming left V 7 bases short and J 12 bases short, with 13 bases between.

In this sample, this clone turned up once. The V call is TRBV7-3, the J call TRBJ1-3, with D possibly matching TRBD1 (5 bases). The CDR3 covers 17 residues. Trimming shortened V by 5 bases and J by 2 bases, and 19 bases separated the two germline ends. The germline CDR1 and CDR2 sequences are SGHTA and FQGTGA. CDR3 nucleotides: TGTGCCAGCAGCCCACTCCCAGCAGGGAGCGCTGGAAACACCATATATTTT. It is translated as CASSPLPAGSAGNTIYF.

The chain joins TRBV19 to TRBJ1-1; D remains ambiguous. CDR3 length equals 14 residues. The V and J ends lost 4 bases and 3 bases respectively, with 12 bases between them. Germline CDR1 LNHDA, CDR2 SQIVND (reference sequence). Written as DNA, the CDR3 is TGTGCCAGTAGTACCTTTTGGGGTTACACTGAAGCTTTCTTT. Translating gives CASSTFWGYTEAFF.

V is TRBV19 and J is TRBJ1-2; 7 bases map to TRBD1. The CDR3 has 13 amino acids. CDR1 and CDR2 from the germline V gene are LNHDA and SQIVND (reference sequence). V shed 9 bases, J shed 8 bases, and the junction held 12 bases outside the gene matches. The CDR3 sequence: CASTFRGGDGYTF. CDR3 bases: TGTGCCAGCACCTTCAGGGGGGGTGACGGCTACACCTTC.